These T cell receptor beta chains were read from a single sample in a study of T cell responses to AZD1222 COVID-19 vaccine. Libraries were prepared by immunoSEQ multiplex PCR; TCRdb keeps only in-frame clonotypes and omits some of them. The sample holds tens of thousands of clones; roughly 88% are singletons and the top ten take 20%. The specimen comprised peripheral blood, sampled on day 0 of AZD1222 vaccination. These receptors all stem from an adult in good health. Each CDR3 is given with its conserved first and last residue. Fields, in order: V gene, J gene, D gene, CDR3 DNA, CDR3 protein. A D gene is named only where the DNA matches it firmly.

V gene: TRBV5-1; J gene: TRBJ2-1; D gene: TRBD2; CDR3 DNA: TGCGCCAGCAGCTCACCGGCACTAGCGGGAGTGGAGTTCTTC; CDR3 protein: CASSSPALAGVEFF
V gene: TRBV5-1; J gene: TRBJ1-5; D gene: .; CDR3 DNA: TGCGCCAGCAGCTTCGGGCCCGGGGGTAGCAATCAGCCCCAGCATTTT; CDR3 protein: CASSFGPGGSNQPQHF
V gene: TRBV5-1; J gene: TRBJ1-2; D gene: TRBD1; CDR3 DNA: TGCGCCAGCAGTCATGGAGGGACAGGGGCGAACTATGGCTACACCTTC; CDR3 protein: CASSHGGTGANYGYTF
V gene: TRBV29-1; J gene: TRBJ1-1; D gene: .; CDR3 DNA: TGCAGCGTTGATAATAGAATGAACACTGAAGCTTTCTTT; CDR3 protein: CSVDNRMNTEAFF
V gene: TRBV6-1; J gene: TRBJ1-2; D gene: .; CDR3 DNA: TGTGCCAGCAGTGAAATCCCCTATGGCTACACCTTC; CDR3 protein: CASSEIPYGYTF
V gene: TRBV5-8; J gene: TRBJ1-2; D gene: .; CDR3 DNA: TGTGCCAGCAGCCATTCAGGAGGGAGATACTATGGCTACACCTTC; CDR3 protein: CASSHSGGRYYGYTF
V gene: TRBV6-5; J gene: TRBJ2-5; D gene: .; CDR3 DNA: TGTGCCAGCAGTTACTATGGGACATTTGAGACCCAGTACTTC; CDR3 protein: CASSYYGTFETQYF
V gene: TRBV5-1; J gene: TRBJ1-2; D gene: .; CDR3 DNA: TGCGCCAGCAGCTTGAATCGGGGGCTAGTAAGGGATGGCTACACCTTC; CDR3 protein: CASSLNRGLVRDGYTF
V gene: TRBV5-1; J gene: TRBJ2-3; D gene: TRBD2; CDR3 DNA: TGCGCCAGCAGTCGCCTGTTCAGTAGCGGGCGGAGCACAGATACGCAGTATTTT; CDR3 protein: CASSRLFSSGRSTDTQYF
V gene: TRBV19; J gene: TRBJ1-1; D gene: .; CDR3 DNA: TGTGCCAGTACCAAGCAATCAATGAACACTGAAGCTTTCTTT; CDR3 protein: CASTKQSMNTEAFF
V gene: TRBV29-1; J gene: TRBJ1-4; D gene: .; CDR3 DNA: TGCAGCGTTGATAGAGACAGCCAAAAGTTTTTT; CDR3 protein: CSVDRDSQKFF
V gene: TRBV5-5; J gene: TRBJ2-5; D gene: .; CDR3 DNA: TGTGCCAGCAGCGGTGGGGGGAGAGGGGAGACCCAGTACTTC; CDR3 protein: CASSGGGRGETQYF
V gene: TRBV7-9; J gene: TRBJ1-1; D gene: TRBD1; CDR3 DNA: TGTGCCAGCAGCTTCCTCCCTGGGGAGGGGGCTAACACTGAAGCTTTCTTT; CDR3 protein: CASSFLPGEGANTEAFF
V gene: TRBV19; J gene: TRBJ2-5; D gene: .; CDR3 DNA: TGTGCCAGTAGTATAGATGGGTTTTCGGCGCTGGAGACCCAGTACTTC; CDR3 protein: CASSIDGFSALETQYF
V gene: TRBV6-6; J gene: TRBJ1-4; D gene: TRBD1; CDR3 DNA: TGTGCCAGCAGCTTGGACAGGGCTGGAGTAGAAAAACTGTTTTTT; CDR3 protein: CASSLDRAGVEKLFF
V gene: TRBV6-6; J gene: TRBJ1-1; D gene: .; CDR3 DNA: TGTGCCAGCAGACTTCAGGGGACGAACACTGAAGCTTTCTTT; CDR3 protein: CASRLQGTNTEAFF